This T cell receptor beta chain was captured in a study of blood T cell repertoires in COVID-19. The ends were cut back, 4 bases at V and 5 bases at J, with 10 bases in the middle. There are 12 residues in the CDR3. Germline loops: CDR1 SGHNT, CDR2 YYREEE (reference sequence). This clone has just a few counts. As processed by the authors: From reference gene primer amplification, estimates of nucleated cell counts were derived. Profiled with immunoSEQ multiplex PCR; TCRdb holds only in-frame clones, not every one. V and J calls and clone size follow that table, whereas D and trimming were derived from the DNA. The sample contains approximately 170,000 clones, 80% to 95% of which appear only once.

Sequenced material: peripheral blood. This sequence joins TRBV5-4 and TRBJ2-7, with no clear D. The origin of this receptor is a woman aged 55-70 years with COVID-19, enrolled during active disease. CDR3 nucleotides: TGTGCCAGCAGCCTCCTAACCCACGAGCAGTACTTC. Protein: CASSLLTHEQYF.